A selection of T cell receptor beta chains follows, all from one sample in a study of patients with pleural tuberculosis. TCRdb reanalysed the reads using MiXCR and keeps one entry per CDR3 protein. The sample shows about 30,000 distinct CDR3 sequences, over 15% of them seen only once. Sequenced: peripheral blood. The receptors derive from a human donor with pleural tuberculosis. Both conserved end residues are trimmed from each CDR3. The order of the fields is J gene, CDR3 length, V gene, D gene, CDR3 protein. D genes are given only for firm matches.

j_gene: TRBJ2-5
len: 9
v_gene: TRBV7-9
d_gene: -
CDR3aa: ASSRGETQY

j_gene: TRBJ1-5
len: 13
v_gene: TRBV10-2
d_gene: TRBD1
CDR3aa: ASRSGGQPNQPQH

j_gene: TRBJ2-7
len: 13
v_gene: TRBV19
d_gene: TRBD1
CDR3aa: ASSLAATGTYEQY

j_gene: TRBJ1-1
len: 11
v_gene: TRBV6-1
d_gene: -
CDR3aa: ASREQGDTEAF

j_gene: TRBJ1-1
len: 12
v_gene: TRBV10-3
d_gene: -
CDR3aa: AIRGASGDTEAF

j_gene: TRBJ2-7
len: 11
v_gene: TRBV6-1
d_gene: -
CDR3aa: ASSYTGIHEQY

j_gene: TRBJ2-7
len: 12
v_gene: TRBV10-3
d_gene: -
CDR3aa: AIAPGRSGYEQY

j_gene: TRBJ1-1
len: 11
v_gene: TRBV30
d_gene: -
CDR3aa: AWSDGRDTEAF

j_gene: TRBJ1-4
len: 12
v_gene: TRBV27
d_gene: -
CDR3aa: ASSLGLYSEKLF

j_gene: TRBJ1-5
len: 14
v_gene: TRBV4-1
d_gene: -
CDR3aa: ASSQDIGGSNQPQH

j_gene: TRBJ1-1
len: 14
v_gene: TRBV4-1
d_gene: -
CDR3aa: ASSQDNGNMNTEAF

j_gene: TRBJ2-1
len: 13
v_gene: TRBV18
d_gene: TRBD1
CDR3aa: ASSPRGTGYNEQF

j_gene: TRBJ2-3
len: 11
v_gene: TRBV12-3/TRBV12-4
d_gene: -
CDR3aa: ASSYRVDSPQY

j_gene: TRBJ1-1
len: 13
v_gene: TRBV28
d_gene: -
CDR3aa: ASSLLRFTGTEAF

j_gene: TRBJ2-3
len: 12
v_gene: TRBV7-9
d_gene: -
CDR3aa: ASMNPAETDTQY

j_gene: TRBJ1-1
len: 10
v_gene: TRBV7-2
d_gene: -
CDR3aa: ASSLMATEAF

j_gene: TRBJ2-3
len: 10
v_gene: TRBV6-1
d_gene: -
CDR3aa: ASRGTTDTQY

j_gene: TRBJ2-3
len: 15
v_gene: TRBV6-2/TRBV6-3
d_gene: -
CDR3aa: ASSYSISRRRTDTQY

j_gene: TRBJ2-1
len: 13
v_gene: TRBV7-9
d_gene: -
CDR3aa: ASTLGSGGYNEQF

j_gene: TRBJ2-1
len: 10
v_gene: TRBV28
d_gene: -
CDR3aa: ASGENPNEQF

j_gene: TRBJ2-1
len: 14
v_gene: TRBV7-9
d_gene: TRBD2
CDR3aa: ASSSLWGGAASEQF

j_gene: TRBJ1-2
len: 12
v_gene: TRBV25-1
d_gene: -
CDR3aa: ASSVQGTDYGYT

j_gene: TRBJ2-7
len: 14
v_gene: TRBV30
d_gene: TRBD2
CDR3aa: AWSVEWREGLNEQY

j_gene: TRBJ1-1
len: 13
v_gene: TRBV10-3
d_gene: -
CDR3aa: AISDYGRGDTEAF

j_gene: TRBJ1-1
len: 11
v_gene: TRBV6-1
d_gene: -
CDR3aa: ASSVTVNTEAF

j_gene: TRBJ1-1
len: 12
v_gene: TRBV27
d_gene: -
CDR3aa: ASKGEVMNTEAL

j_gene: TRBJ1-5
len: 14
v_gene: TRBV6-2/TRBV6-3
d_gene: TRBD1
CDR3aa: ASNSDRGISNQPQH

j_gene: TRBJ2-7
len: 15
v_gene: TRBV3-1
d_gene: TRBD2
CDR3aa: ASSLNPGTSGGEKQY

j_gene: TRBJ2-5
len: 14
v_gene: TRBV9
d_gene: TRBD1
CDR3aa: ASSVGGGLAQETQY

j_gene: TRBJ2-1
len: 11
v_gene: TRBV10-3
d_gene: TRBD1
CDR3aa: AISAYRGNEQF

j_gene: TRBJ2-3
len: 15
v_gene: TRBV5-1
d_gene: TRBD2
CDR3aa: ASSLGFAGDGTDTQY

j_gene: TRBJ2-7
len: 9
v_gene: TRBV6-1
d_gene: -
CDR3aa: ASSSTYEQY

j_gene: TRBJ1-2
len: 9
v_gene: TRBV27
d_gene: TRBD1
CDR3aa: ASRIGGGYT

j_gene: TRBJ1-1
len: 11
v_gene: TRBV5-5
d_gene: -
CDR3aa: ASSPGPNTEAF

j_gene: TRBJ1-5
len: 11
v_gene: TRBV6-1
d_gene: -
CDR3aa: ASSGHLNQPQH

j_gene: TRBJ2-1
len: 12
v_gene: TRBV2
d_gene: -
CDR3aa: ASSLDRKFNEQF

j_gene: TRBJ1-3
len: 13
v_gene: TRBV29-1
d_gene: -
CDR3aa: SVASRRGAGNTIY

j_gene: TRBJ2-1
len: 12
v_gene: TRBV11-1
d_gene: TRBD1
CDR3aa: ASRGLRGRYEQF

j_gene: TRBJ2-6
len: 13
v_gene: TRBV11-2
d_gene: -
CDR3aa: ASRPDAAGANVLT

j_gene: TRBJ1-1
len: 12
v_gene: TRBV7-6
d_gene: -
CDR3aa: ASSLLGQGTEAF

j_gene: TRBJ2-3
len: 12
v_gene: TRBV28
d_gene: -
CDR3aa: ASTPSVGWARGY

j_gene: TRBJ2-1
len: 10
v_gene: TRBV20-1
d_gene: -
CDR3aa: SAGTGYNEQF

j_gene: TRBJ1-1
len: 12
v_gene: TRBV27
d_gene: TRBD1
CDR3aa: ASSYTGGTAEAF

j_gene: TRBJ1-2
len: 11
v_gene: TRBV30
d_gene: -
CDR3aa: AWSRQRADGYT

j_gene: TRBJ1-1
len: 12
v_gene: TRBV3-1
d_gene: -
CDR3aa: SSSRFGVRTEAF

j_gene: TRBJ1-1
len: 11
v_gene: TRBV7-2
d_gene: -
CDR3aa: AGSSPRGLEAL

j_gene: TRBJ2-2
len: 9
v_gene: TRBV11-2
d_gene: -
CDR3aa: ANTFYGELF

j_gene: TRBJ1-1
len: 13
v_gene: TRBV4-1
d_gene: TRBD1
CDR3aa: ASSQLRGGTGEAF

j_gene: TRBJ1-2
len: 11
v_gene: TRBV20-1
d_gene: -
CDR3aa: SARGLDFYGYT

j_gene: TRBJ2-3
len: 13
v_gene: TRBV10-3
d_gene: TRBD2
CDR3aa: AISESGTNTDTQY

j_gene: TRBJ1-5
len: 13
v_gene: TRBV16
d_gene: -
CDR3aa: ASSHNGEGDQPQH

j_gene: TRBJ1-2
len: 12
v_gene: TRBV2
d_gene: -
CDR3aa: ASSERAADYGYT

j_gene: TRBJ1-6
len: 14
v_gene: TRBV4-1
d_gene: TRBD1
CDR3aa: ASSQEDGTGGSPLH

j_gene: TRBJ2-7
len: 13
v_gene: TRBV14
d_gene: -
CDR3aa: ASSHLQGGSYEQY